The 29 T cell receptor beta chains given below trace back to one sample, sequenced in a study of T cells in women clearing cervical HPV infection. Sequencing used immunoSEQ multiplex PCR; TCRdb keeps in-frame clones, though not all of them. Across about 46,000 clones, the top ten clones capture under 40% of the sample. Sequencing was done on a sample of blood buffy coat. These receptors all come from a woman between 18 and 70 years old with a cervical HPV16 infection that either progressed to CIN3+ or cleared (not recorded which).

The CDR3: CASSHLGRLEGTQYF. The sequenced CDR3 bases are TGTGCCAGCAGCCACCTGGGCCGTCTTGAAGGGACG. The V and J genes are TRBV7-6 and TRBJ2-3; D is ambiguous. From the germline J gene comes the end of the CDR3, since the read stops 3 residues before it. Germline V lookup: CDR1 SGHVS, CDR2 FNYEAQ. This CDR3 has 15 residues. Drawing the rest from reference TRBV7-6 and TRBJ2-3, the complete variable domain is GAGVSQSPRYKVTKRGQDVALRCDPISGHVSLYWYRQALGQGPEFLTYFNYEAQQDKSGLPNDRFSAERPEGSISTLTIQRTEQRDSAMYRCASSHLGRLEGTQYFGPGTRLTVL.

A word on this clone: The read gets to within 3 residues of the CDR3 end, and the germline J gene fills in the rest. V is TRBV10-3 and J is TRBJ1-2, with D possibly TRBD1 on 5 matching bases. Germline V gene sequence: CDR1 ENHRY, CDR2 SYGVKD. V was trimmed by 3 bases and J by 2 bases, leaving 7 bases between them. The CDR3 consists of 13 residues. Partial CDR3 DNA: TGTGCCATCAGTGATGGGGGGAACTATGGC. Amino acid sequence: CAISDGGNYG. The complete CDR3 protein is CAISDGGNYGYTF.

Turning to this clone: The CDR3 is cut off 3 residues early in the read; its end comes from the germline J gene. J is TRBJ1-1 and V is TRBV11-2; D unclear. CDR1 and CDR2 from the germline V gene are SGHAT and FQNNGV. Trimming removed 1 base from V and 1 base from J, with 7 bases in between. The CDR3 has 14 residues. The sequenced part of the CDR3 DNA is TGTGCCAGCAGCTTAGCTCCGGGGAACACTGAA. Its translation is CASSLAPGNTE. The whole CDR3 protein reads CASSLAPGNTEAFF.

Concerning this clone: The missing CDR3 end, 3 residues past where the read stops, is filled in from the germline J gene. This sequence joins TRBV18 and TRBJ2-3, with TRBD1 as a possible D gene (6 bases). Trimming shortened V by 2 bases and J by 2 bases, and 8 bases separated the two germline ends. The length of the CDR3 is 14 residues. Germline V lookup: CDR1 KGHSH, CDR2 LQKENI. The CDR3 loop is CASSPGGNTDTQYF. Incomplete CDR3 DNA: TGTGCCAGCTCACCAGGGGGCAACACAGATACG. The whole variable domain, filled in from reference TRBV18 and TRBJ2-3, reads NAGVMQNPRHLVRRRGQEARLRCSPMKGHSHVYWYRQLPEEGLKFMVYLQKENIIDESGMPKERFSAEFPKEGPSILRIQQVVRGDSAAYFCASSPGGNTDTQYFGPGTRLTVL.

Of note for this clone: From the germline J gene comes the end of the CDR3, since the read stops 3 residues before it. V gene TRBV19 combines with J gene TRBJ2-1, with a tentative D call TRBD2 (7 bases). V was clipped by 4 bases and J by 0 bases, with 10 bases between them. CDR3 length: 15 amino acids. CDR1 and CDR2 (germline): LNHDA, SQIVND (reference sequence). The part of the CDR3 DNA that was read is TGTGCCAGTAGTAGAGGGGGGGCCTCCTACAATGAG. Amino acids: CASSRGGASYNE. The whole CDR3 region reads CASSRGGASYNEQFF.

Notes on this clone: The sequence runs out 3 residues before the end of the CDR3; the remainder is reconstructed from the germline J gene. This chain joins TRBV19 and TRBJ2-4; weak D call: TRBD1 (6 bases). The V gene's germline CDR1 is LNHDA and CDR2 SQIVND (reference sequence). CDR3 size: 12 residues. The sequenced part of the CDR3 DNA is TGTGCCACAACACAGGGTAATCAGCCT. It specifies CATTQGNQP. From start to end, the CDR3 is CATTQGNQPQYF.

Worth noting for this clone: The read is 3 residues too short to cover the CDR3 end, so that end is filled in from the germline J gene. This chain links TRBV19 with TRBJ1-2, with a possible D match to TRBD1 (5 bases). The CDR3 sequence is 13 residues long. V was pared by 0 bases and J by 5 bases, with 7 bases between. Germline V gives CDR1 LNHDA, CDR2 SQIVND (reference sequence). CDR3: CASSIDREYGYTF. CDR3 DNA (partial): TGTGCCAGTAGTATAGACAGGGAGTATGGC.

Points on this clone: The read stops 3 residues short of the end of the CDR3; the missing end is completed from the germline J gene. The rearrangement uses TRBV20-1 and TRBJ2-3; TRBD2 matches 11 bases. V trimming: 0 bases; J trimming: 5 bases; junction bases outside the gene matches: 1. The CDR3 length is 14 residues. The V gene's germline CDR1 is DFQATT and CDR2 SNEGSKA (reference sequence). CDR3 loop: CSARDSGRVDTQYF. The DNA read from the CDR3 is TGCAGTGCTAGAGATAGCGGGAGGGTAGATACG.

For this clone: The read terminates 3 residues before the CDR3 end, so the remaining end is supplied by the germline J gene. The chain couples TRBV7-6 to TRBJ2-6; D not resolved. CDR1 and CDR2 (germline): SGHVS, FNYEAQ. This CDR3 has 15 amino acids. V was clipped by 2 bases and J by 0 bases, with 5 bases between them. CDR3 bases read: TGTGCCAGCAGCTTAAGCCACTCTGGGGCCAACGTC. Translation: CASSLSHSGANV. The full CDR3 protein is CASSLSHSGANVLTF.

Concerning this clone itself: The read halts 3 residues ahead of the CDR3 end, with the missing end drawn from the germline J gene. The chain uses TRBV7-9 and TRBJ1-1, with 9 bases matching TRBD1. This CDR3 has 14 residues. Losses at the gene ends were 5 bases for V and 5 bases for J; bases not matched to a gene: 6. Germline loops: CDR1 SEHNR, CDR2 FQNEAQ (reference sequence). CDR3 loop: CASSAPGQGTEAFF. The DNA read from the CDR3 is TGTGCCAGCAGCGCGCCGGGACAGGGAACTGAA.

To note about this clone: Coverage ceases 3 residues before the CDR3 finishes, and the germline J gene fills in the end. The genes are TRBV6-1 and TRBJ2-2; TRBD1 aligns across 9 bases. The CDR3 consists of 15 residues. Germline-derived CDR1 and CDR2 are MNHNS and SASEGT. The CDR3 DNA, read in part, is TGTGCCAGCAGTGCCCGGGACAGGGTAATCTCGCCG. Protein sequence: CASSARDRVISP. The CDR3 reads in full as CASSARDRVISPLFF.

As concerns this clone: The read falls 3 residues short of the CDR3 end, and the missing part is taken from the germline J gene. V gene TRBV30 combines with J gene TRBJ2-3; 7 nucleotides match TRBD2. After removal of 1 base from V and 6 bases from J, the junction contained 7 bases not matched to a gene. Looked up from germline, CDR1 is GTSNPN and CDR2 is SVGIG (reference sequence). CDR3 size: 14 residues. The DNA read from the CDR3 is TGTGCCTGGAGTGAGGCGGGAGTGTCTGATACG. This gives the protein CAWSEAGVSDT. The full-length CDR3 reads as CAWSEAGVSDTQYF.

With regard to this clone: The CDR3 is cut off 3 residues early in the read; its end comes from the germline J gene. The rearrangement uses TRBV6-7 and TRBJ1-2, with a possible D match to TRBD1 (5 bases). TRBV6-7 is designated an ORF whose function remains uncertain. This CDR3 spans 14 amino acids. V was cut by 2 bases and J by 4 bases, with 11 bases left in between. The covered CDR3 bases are TGTGCCAGCAGTTACAGAACAGGTCTCTATGGC. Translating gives CASSYRTGLYG. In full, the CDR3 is CASSYRTGLYGYTF.

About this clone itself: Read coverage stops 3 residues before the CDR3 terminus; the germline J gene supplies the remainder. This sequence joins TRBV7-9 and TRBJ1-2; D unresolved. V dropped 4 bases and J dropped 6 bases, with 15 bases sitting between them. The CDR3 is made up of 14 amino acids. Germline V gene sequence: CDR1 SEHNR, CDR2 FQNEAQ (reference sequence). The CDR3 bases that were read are TGTGCCAGCAGCTCCCGCGGCGGGCATAATGGC. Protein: CASSSRGGHNG. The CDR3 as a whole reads CASSSRGGHNGYTF. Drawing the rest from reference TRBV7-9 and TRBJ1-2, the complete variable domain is DTGVSQNPRHKITKRGQNVTFRCDPISEHNRLYWYRQTLGQGPEFLTYFQNEAQLEKSRLLSDRFSAERPKGSFSTLEIQRTEQGDSAMYLCASSSRGGHNGYTFGSGTRLTVV.

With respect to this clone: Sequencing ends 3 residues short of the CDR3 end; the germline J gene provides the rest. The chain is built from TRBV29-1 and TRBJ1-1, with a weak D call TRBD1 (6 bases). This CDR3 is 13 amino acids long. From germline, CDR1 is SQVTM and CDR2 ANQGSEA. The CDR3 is CSVTTRPGDGAFF. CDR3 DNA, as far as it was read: TGCAGCGTTACCACCCGGCCAGGGGATGGA.

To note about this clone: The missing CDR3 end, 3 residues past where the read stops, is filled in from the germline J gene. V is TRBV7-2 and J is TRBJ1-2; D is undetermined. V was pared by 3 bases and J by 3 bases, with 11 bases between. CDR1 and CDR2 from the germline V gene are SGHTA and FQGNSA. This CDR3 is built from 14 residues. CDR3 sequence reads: CASSLFPTDYGYTF. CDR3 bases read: TGTGCCAGCAGCTTGTTTCCCACAGACTATGGC.

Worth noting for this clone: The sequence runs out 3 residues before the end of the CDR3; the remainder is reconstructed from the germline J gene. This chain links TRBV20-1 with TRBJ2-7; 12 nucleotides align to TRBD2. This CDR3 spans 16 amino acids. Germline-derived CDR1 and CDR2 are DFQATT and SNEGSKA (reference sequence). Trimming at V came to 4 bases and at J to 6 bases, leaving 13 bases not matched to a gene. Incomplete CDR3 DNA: TGCAGTGCTACGCCTGTTCTAGCGGGAGGGGGCGGCGAG. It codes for CSATPVLAGGGGE. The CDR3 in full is CSATPVLAGGGGEQYF.

The CDR3 protein is CASSLDRGLVGAFF. Incomplete CDR3 DNA: TGTGCCAGCAGCCTGGACAGGGGTTTGGTGGGA. J is TRBJ1-1 and V is TRBV7-9; 9 bases fit TRBD1. The CDR3 extends 3 residues past the end of the read, so its final part is completed from the germline J gene. There are 14 residues in the CDR3. Germline V CDR1 and CDR2: SEHNR, FQNEAQ (reference sequence). Using reference TRBV7-9 and TRBJ1-1 for the parts outside the CDR3, the full variable domain is DTGVSQNPRHKITKRGQNVTFRCDPISEHNRLYWYRQTLGQGPEFLTYFQNEAQLEKSRLLSDRFSAERPKGSFSTLEIQRTEQGDSAMYLCASSLDRGLVGAFFGQGTRLTVV.

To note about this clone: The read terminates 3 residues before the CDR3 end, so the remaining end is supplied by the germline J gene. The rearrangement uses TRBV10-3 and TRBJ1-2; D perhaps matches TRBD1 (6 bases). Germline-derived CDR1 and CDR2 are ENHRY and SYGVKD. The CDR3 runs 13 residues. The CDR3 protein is CAISEEQGLGYTF. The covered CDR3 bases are TGTGCCATCAGTGAGGAACAGGGTTTAGGA.

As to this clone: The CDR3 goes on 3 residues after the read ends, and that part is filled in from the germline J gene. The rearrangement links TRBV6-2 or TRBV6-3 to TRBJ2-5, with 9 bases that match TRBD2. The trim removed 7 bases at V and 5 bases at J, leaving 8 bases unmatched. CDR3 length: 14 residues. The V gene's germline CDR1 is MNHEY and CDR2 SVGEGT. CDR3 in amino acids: CASTDGLARETQYF. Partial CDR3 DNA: TGTGCCAGCACCGACGGACTAGCGAGGGAGACC.

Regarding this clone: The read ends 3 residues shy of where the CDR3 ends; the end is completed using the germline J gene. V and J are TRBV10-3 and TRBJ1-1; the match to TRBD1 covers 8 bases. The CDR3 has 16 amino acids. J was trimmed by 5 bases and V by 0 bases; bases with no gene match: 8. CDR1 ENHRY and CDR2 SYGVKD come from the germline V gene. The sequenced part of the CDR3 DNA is TGTGCCATCAGTGAGTCGACAACAGGGGGAGGAACTGAA. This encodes CAISESTTGGGTE. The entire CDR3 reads CAISESTTGGGTEAFF.

CDR3 DNA, as far as it was read: TGTGCCTGGGGAACGGGACAGAGCTCCTACGAG. It specifies CAWGTGQSSYE. The whole CDR3 is CAWGTGQSSYEQYF. V and J are TRBV30 and TRBJ2-7, with 7 bases matching TRBD1. The CDR3 end lies 3 residues beyond the end of the read and is filled in from the germline J gene. Trimming took 5 bases from V and 0 from J; bases not matched to a gene: 7. CDR1 is GTSNPN and CDR2 is SVGIG in the germline V gene (reference sequence). This CDR3 region has 14 residues.

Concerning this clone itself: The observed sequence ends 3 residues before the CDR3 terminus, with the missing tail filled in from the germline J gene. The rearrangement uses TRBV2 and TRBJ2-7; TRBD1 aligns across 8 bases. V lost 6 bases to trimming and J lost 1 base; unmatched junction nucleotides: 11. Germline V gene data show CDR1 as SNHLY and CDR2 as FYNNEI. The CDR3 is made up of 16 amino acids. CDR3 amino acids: CASREQPGQDSYEQYF. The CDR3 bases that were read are TGTGCCAGCAGGGAACAACCGGGACAGGATTCCTACGAG.

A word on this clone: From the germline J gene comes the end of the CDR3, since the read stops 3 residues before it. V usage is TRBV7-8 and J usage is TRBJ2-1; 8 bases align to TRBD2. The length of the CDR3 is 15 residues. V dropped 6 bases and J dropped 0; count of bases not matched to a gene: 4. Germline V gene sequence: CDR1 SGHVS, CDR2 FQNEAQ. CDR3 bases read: TGTGCCAGCAGTCAAAGCGGGAGCTCCTACAATGAG. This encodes CASSQSGSSYNE. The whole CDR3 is CASSQSGSSYNEQFF.

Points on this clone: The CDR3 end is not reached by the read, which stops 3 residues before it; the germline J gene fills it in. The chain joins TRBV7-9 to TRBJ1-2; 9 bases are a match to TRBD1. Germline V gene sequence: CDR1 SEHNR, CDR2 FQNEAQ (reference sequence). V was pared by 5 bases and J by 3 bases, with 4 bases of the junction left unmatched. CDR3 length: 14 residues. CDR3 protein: CASSPGQGYYGYTF. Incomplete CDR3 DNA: TGTGCCAGCAGCCCGGGACAGGGCTACTATGGC.

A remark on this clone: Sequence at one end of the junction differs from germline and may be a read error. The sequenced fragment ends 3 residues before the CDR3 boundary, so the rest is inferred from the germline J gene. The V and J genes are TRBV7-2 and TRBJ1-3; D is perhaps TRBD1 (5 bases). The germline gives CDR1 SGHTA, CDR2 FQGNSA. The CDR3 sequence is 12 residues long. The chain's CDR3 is CASSWGGNTIYF. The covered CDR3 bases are TGTGCCAGCAGCTGGGGGGGAAACACG.

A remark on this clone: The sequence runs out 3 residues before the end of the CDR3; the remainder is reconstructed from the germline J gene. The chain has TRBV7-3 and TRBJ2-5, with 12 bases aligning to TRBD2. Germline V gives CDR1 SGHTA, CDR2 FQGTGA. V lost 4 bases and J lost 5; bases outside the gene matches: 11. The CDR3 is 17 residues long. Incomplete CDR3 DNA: TGTGCCAGCAGCTATGGTCAACTAGCGGGGGGTGGTGAGACC. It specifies CASSYGQLAGGGET. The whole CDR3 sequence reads CASSYGQLAGGGETQYF.

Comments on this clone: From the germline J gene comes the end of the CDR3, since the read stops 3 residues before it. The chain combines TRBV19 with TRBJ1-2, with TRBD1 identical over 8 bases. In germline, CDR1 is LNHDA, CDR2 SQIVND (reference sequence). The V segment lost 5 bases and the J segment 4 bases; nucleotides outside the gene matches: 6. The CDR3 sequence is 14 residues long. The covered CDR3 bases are TGTGCCAGTAGTTCTCGACAGGGGACCTATGGC. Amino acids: CASSSRQGTYG. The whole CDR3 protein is CASSSRQGTYGYTF.

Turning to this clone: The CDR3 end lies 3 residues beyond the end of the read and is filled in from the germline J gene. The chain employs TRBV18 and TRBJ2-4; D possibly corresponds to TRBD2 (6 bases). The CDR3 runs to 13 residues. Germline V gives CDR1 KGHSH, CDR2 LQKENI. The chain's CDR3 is CASSPRGVETQYF. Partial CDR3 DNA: TGTGCCAGCTCACCACGGGGGGTGGAGACT.